The clone carrying this T cell receptor (beta chain) came up many times. V lost 5 bases to trimming and J lost 0 bases; unmatched junction nucleotides: 10. In germline, CDR1 is SGHRS, CDR2 YFSETQ. This CDR3 comprises 16 residues. After constant-region reverse-primer amplification, full-length variable regions underwent semi-nested PCR with Nested Universal Primer A. A single record per CDR3 protein comes from TCRdb applying MiXCR to the 5' RACE reads. The table lists over 50,000 distinct CDR3 sequences, approximately 25% of them singletons. This receptor was identified in a female donor with breast cancer. J is TRBJ1-1 and V is TRBV5-1; 7 nucleotides agree with TRBD1. The specimen was tumor-infiltrating naive CD4+ T cells sorted from the breast tumor. Stated subset: naive CD4+ T cells, CD4+CD45RA+CD25-. As DNA, the CDR3 is TGCGCCAGCAGTTTGACGACAGGGACCTTGAACACTGAAGCTTTCTTT. Translated: CASSLTTGTLNTEAFF.